The sample holds a few counts of the clone carrying this TCR beta chain. What it binds is not known. The data derive from a study of identical twins. From the 5' RACE reads, TCRdb called clonotypes with MiXCR, one entry per CDR3 protein. The profile shows fewer than 550,000 distinct CDR3 sequences, 14% of them singletons. The CDR3 consists of 14 residues. Germline V gene data show CDR1 as SGHRS and CDR2 as YFSETQ. V shed 2 bases and J shed 7 bases, with 10 bases lying between them. Whole-study findings and limits: Shared out-of-frame alpha sequences (those common to twins) showed excess low generation probability. Modeled out-of-frame TCR alpha sharing in monozygotic twins fell below observed levels.

These sequences were also reported in another study, on yellow fever vaccine responses in identical twins. From that second work: Reportedly, the response of twins' T cells to the vaccine seemed partly convergent, partly personalized.

Sequenced material: CD4+ T cells sorted from blood. This receptor was obtained from a young woman in good health. The chain combines TRBV5-1 with TRBJ1-6; D is unclear. CDR3 loop: CASSLTGENSPLHF. CDR3 in DNA: TGCGCCAGCAGCTTAACCGGTGAGAATTCACCCCTCCACTTT.